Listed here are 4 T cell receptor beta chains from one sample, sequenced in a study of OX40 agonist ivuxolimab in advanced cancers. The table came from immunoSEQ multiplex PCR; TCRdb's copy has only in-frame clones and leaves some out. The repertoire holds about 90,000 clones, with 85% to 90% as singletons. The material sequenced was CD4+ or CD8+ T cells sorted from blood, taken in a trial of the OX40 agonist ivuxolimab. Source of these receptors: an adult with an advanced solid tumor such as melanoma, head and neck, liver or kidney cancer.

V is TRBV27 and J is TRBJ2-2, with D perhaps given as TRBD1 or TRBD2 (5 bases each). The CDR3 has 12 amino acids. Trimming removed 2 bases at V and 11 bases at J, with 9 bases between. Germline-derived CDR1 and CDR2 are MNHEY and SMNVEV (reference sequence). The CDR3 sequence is CASSLGGSELFF. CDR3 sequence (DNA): TGTGCCAGCAGTTTAGGGGGATCCGAGCTGTTTTTT.

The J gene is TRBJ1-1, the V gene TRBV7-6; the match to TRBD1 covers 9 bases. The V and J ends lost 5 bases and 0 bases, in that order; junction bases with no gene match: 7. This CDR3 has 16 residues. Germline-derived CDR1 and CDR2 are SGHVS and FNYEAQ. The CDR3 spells CASSVDRGTLNTEAFF. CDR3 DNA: TGTGCCAGCAGCGTTGACAGGGGGACTTTGAACACTGAAGCTTTCTTT.

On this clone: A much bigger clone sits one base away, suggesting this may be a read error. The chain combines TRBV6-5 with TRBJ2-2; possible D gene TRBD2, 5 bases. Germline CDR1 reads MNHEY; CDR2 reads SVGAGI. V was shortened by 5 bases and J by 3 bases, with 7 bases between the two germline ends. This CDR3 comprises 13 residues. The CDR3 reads CASSDGDTGELFF. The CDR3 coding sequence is TGTGCCAGCAGTGACGGGGACACCGGGGAGCTGTTTTTT.

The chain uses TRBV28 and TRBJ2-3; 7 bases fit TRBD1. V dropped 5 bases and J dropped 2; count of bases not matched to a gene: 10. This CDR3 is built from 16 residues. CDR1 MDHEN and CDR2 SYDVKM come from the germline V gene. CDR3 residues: CASSQPGTAHTDTQYF. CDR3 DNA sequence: TGTGCCAGCAGTCAACCAGGGACAGCCCACACAGATACGCAGTATTTT.